A selection of T cell receptor beta chains follows, all from one sample in a study of blood T cell repertoires in COVID-19. The protocol was immunoSEQ multiplex PCR, while the TCRdb copy is restricted to in-frame clones and leaves out a portion. The sample consists of 45,000 to 55,000 clones, 80% to 95% of them appearing once. Sequenced: peripheral blood. The receptors were sampled from a human donor in a cohort sampled during active COVID-19. Each CDR3 is given with its conserved first and last residue. A D gene is named only where the DNA matches it firmly. Not all rows give a size; the values are once, few, many and, for expanded clones, a class.

clone size	D gene	J gene	V gene	CDR3 protein	CDR3 DNA
-	-	TRBJ1-1	TRBV6-6	CASSSQGDTEAFF	TGTGCCAGCAGTTCACAGGGAGACACTGAAGCTTTCTTT
-	TRBD1	TRBJ1-2	TRBV30	CAGTRDRGFYGYTF	TGTGCCGGGACGAGAGACAGGGGGTTCTATGGCTACACCTTC
-	TRBD1	TRBJ1-1	TRBV18	CASSPRQGAGTEAFF	TGTGCCAGCTCACCAAGACAGGGGGCAGGTACTGAAGCTTTCTTT
once	-	TRBJ2-4	TRBV3-1/TRBV3-2	CASTGSKNIQYF	TGTGCCAGCACGGGGTCCAAAAACATTCAGTACTTC
-	TRBD1	TRBJ2-3	TRBV2	CASSEVGQGTDTQYF	TGTGCCAGCAGTGAAGTCGGACAGGGAACAGATACGCAGTATTTT
-	TRBD1	TRBJ2-2	TRBV6-6	CASRRDSQTGELFF	TGTGCCAGCAGACGGGACAGTCAAACCGGGGAGCTGTTTTTT
once	-	TRBJ1-2	TRBV6-5	CASTRTGNYGYTF	TGTGCCAGCACCAGAACAGGGAACTATGGCTACACCTTC
once	-	TRBJ1-2	TRBV10-3	CAISEGVRALNYGYTF	TGTGCCATCAGTGAGGGGGTGAGGGCTTTGAACTATGGCTACACCTTC
-	TRBD1	TRBJ1-4	TRBV28	CASSSTWDRAEKLFF	TGTGCCAGCAGTTCCACATGGGACAGGGCTGAAAAACTGTTTTTT
-	-	TRBJ1-1	TRBV28	CASREGGPRTEAFF	TGTGCCAGCAGGGAGGGGGGGCCGCGGACTGAAGCTTTCTTT
-	-	TRBJ2-1	TRBV10-1	CASSESFGEQFF	TGCGCCAGCAGTGAATCTTTCGGGGAGCAGTTCTTC
-	-	TRBJ2-7	TRBV11-3	CASSFGRDYEQYF	TGTGCCAGCAGCTTTGGCAGGGACTACGAGCAGTACTTC
-	TRBD1	TRBJ2-5	TRBV4-1	CASSQVTGSVVETQYF	TGCGCCAGCAGCCAGGTGACAGGGTCGGTGGTAGAGACCCAGTACTTC
-	-	TRBJ1-1	TRBV25-1	CASSEGGQRNTEAFF	TGTGCCAGCAGTGAAGGAGGACAGAGGAACACTGAAGCTTTCTTT
once	-	TRBJ1-4	TRBV5-1	CASSDSSNEKLFF	TGCGCCAGCAGCGACAGCTCTAATGAAAAACTGTTTTTT
-	TRBD1	TRBJ1-5	TRBV19	CASRFRTGGLRDQPQHF	TGTGCCAGTAGGTTTCGGACAGGGGGCCTCCGGGATCAGCCCCAGCATTTT
-	TRBD1	TRBJ1-4	TRBV4-1	CASSQDWTGVNEKLFF	TGCGCCAGCAGCCAAGATTGGACAGGGGTGAATGAAAAACTGTTTTTT
-	TRBD1	TRBJ2-2	TRBV27	CASSFGQGNTGELFF	TGTGCCAGCAGTTTTGGACAGGGGAACACCGGGGAGCTGTTTTTT
-	TRBD1	TRBJ2-4	TRBV18	CASSLRDRVTKNIQYF	TGTGCCAGCTCACTTCGGGACAGGGTAACCAAAAACATTCAGTACTTC
-	-	TRBJ2-5	TRBV9	CATQRMTLQETQYF	TGTGCCACCCAGCGTATGACGCTCCAAGAGACCCAGTACTTC
once	-	TRBJ2-5	TRBV11-2	CASSLGSSGETQYF	TGTGCCAGCAGCTTAGGGAGTAGCGGAGAGACCCAGTACTTC
-	TRBD1	TRBJ1-4	TRBV15	CATSSRGGPNEKLFF	TGTGCCACCAGCAGTAGAGGGGGCCCCAATGAAAAACTGTTTTTT
-	-	TRBJ1-1	TRBV28	CASRSLSVSNTEAFF	TGTGCCAGCAGATCTCTCAGTGTCTCGAACACTGAAGCTTTCTTT
-	-	TRBJ2-2	TRBV11-2	CASSFGRAANTGELFF	TGTGCCAGCAGCTTCGGCAGGGCCGCGAACACCGGGGAGCTGTTTTTT
-	-	TRBJ1-1	TRBV6-6	CASRYASGTEAFF	TGTGCCAGTAGATACGCCTCAGGAACTGAAGCTTTCTTT
-	-	TRBJ1-1	TRBV2	CASRQTNTEAFF	TGTGCCAGCAGGCAGACAAACACTGAAGCTTTCTTT
-	-	TRBJ1-1	TRBV29-1	CSVVHPNTEAFF	TGCAGCGTTGTACACCCGAACACTGAAGCTTTCTTT
-	-	TRBJ2-7	TRBV5-1	CASSLAMSGYEQYF	TGCGCCAGCAGCTTGGCAATGTCAGGTTACGAGCAGTACTTC
-	-	TRBJ1-2	TRBV30	CAWSIGLGSNYGYTF	TGTGCCTGGAGTATAGGACTGGGGAGCAACTATGGCTACACCTTC
-	TRBD1	TRBJ1-2	TRBV25-1	CASSGGTEADGYTF	TGTGCCAGCAGTGGAGGGACAGAGGCCGATGGCTACACCTTC
-	-	TRBJ2-2	TRBV28	CASSWGRGNTGELFF	TGTGCCAGCAGTTGGGGCAGGGGGAACACCGGGGAGCTGTTTTTT
-	-	TRBJ1-2	TRBV12-3/TRBV12-4	CASRLSGGYTF	TGTGCCAGCAGGCTTAGCGGTGGCTACACCTTC
once	-	TRBJ2-5	TRBV7-9	CASSLRIAVQETQYF	TGTGCCAGCAGCTTACGCATCGCGGTCCAAGAGACCCAGTACTTC
-	-	TRBJ2-1	TRBV6-1	CASSEVEGGYNEQFF	TGTGCCAGCAGTGAAGTTGAGGGAGGCTACAATGAGCAGTTCTTC
-	-	TRBJ1-3	TRBV27	CASSNSGIGNTIYF	TGTGCCAGCAGTAACTCCGGGATCGGAAACACCATATATTTT
-	-	TRBJ2-1	TRBV5-6	CASSDLTGPFYNEQFF	TGTGCCAGCAGCGACCTGACAGGACCTTTCTACAATGAGCAGTTCTTC
-	TRBD1	TRBJ2-1	TRBV6-1	CASSEARGQAYDEQFF	TGTGCCAGCAGTGAAGCGAGGGGACAGGCTTACGATGAGCAGTTCTTC
few	-	TRBJ1-5	TRBV19	CASQQGTVGNQPQHF	TGTGCCTCCCAACAGGGAACTGTAGGCAATCAGCCCCAGCATTTT
-	-	TRBJ2-3	TRBV9	CASSVAGSGRADTQYF	TGTGCCAGCAGCGTAGCTGGCAGCGGCCGCGCGGATACGCAGTATTTT
-	TRBD2	TRBJ2-3	TRBV7-9	CASSSLAGLGTDTQYF	TGTGCCAGCAGCTCCCTAGCGGGATTGGGCACAGATACGCAGTATTTT
-	-	TRBJ1-2	TRBV7-9	CASSFAGDPFYGYTF	TGTGCCAGCAGCTTTGCAGGGGACCCCTTCTATGGCTACACCTTC
-	-	TRBJ1-6	TRBV5-1	CASSLVANSPLHF	TGCGCCAGCAGCTTGGTAGCCAATTCACCCCTCCACTTT
-	-	TRBJ2-7	TRBV3-1/TRBV3-2	CASSLGSGYEQYF	TGTGCCAGCAGCCTGGGCTCAGGCTACGAGCAGTACTTC
-	-	TRBJ2-3	TRBV5-4	CASSLKTSTDTQYF	TGTGCCAGCAGCTTGAAAACTAGCACAGATACGCAGTATTTT
-	-	TRBJ1-2	TRBV5-1	CASREGLAGYGYTF	TGCGCCAGCAGGGAGGGCCTAGCGGGCTATGGCTACACCTTC